This T cell receptor (beta chain) emerged from a study of Ad26.COV2.S vaccination and SARS-CoV-2 variants. Turning to the study itself: The Ad26.COV2.S arm of the COV1001 trial was where the donor was placed. Points from the study as a whole: There was a possibility that the TCR breadth and depth analyses underestimated total T cell responses.

Data came from immunoSEQ multiplex PCR; TCRdb stores just in-frame clones and leaves some out. Of 330,000 or so clones in the sample, roughly 90% were seen once. Indicated treatment: 15 to 20 received Ad26.COV2.S at low or high dose, single or two shots; roughly five received placebo; per-sample allocation not given. Each sample was drawn 63 days after the first injection (of vaccine or placebo). Spike of the Wuhan-strain SARS-CoV-2 was expressed by an Ad26 vector, which formed the vaccine. Comment on this clone: Its antigen is as yet unknown.

This TCR was recovered from a person aged 18-60 years who received the Ad26.COV2.S COVID-19 vaccine or a placebo. The sequences come from peripheral blood, collected in a trial of Ad26.COV2.S vaccine versus placebo.

The CDR3 nucleotides read TGTGCCAGCAAAGGCGTGGGGGGGTACACTGAAGCTTTCTTT. It is translated as CASKGVGGYTEAFF. This chain uses TRBV2 with TRBJ1-1; D perhaps matches TRBD1 (5 bases). The CDR3 extends over 14 amino acids. CDR1 SNHLY and CDR2 FYNNEI come from the germline V gene. Trimming cost V 7 bases and J 3 bases, with 15 bases left between them.